The clone carrying this T cell receptor (beta chain) was picked up a small number of times. TCRdb re-analysed the RT-PCR reads in MiXCR, keeping a single row per CDR3 protein. This sample has 95,000 to 120,000 distinct CDR3 sequences, with 35% found just once. This specimen comes from a study of patients and donors after allogeneic stem cell transplantation. The V and J ends lost 7 bases and 7 bases respectively, with 8 bases between them. This CDR3 is 11 amino acids long. Germline V gene data show CDR1 as MNHEY and CDR2 as SVGAGI. Sequencing was carried out using blood, either unsorted or a sorted T cell fraction (not recorded which). This sequence joins TRBV6-5 and TRBJ2-1, with D unclear. This receptor was taken from a human donor who was either an allogeneic HSCT recipient or a stem cell or donor lymphocyte infusion donor (not recorded which). It is not recorded whose cells these are; they may come from a transplant donor. CDR3 amino acids: CASTLKNEQFF. The CDR3, as DNA: TGTGCCAGCACCCTAAAGAATGAGCAGTTCTTC.